This is a list of T cell receptor beta chains from one sample in a study of T cells in Graves' hyperthyroidism and ophthalmopathy. From the multiplex PCR reads, TCRdb called clonotypes with MiXCR, one entry per CDR3 protein. This sample yields some 700,000 distinct CDR3 sequences, of which around 16% are seen a single time; roughly 15% belongs to the top ten. The sample comprised blood. These receptor sequences come from a man between 45 and 60 years old with Graves' hyperthyroidism. Each CDR3 is given without its conserved first and last residue. The D gene is left open where the match is weak.

d_gene	v_gene	j_gene	CDR3aa
TRBD1	TRBV2	TRBJ2-3	ASRTGAWDTQY
.	TRBV6-1	TRBJ2-7	ASSQVLTAGSDEQY
TRBD2	TRBV7-2	TRBJ2-7	ASSTYLAGAYEQY
.	TRBV6-1	TRBJ2-2	ASSQDGSGGELF
.	TRBV28	TRBJ1-2	ASSYDTGNYGYT
.	TRBV28	TRBJ2-1	ASSSELAMNEQS
.	TRBV2	TRBJ1-4	ASIGREGEKLF
TRBD2	TRBV24-1	TRBJ2-1	ATSDFKGTSGRANYNEQF
TRBD2	TRBV7-6	TRBJ2-1	ANSQTSGKVEQF
.	TRBV20-1	TRBJ2-7	SARKGPYEQY
.	TRBV9	TRBJ1-5	ASSDSGHLNQPQH
.	TRBV19	TRBJ1-1	ASSIASGAEAF
.	TRBV7-9	TRBJ1-1	ASMGGANMNTEAF
.	TRBV12-3/TRBV12-4	TRBJ2-3	ASSLGRSTDTQY
.	TRBV28	TRBJ2-2	ASTVDGIYTGELF